These 27 T cell receptor beta chains were sequenced from one sample in a study of early T cells in non-severe SARS-CoV-2 infection. MiXCR, applied by TCRdb to the 5' RACE reads, yields one record per CDR3 protein. The sample lists about 33,000 distinct CDR3 sequences, about 5% occurring once. Sequenced: whole blood. The receptors originated from an adult who was a healthcare worker with PCR-confirmed SARS-CoV-2 infection or an uninfected control (not recorded which).

Of note for this clonotype: One end of the junction does not line up with germline, which may come from a read error. V gene TRBV15 combines with J gene TRBJ2-7; D tentatively reads TRBD1 or TRBD2 (5 bases each). Looked up from germline, CDR1 is LNHNV and CDR2 is YYDKDF (reference sequence). The CDR3 has 12 residues. The CDR3, as DNA: TGTGCCACCAGCGTTGGGACCCTCGAGGATATCTTC. Translation gives CATSVGTLEDIF.

This clonotype was counted ten times or more. J is TRBJ1-1 and V is TRBV29-1; D is possibly TRBD1 (5 bases). This CDR3 has 10 residues. V was clipped by 4 bases and J by 7 bases, with 7 bases between them. Germline V gives CDR1 SQVTM, CDR2 ANQGSEA. CDR3 loop: CSVGQNEAFF. For the CDR3, the DNA is TGCAGCGTTGGACAGAATGAAGCTTTCTTT.

The genes are TRBV11-2 and TRBJ2-1; 11 bases are shared with TRBD2. This CDR3 is built from 20 residues. The J segment lost 9 bases and the V segment lost 4 bases, leaving 23 bases of the junction unmatched. Germline V lookup: CDR1 SGHAT, CDR2 FQNNGV. The CDR3 region is CASSSARGTSGGLFGGEQFF. The CDR3 DNA sequence: TGTGCCAGCAGCTCGGCCCGAGGTACTAGCGGGGGCCTGTTCGGGGGTGAGCAGTTCTTC.

This clonotype was observed at least ten times. The rearrangement links TRBV7-9 to TRBJ2-5; a weak D match, TRBD1 (5 bases). Germline assignment: CDR1 SEHNR and CDR2 FQNEAQ (reference sequence). The CDR3 totals 15 residues. Trimming pared 1 base from V and 1 base from J, leaving 10 bases between. The CDR3 here is CASSLVRQSQETQYF. The CDR3 nucleotides read TGTGCCAGCAGCTTAGTACGACAGTCCCAAGAGACCCAGTACTTC.

The sample holds a few counts of this clonotype. The chain links TRBV6-6 to TRBJ1-6; possibly TRBD1 for D (6 bases). CDR3 length: 17 amino acids. The germline CDR1 and CDR2 sequences are MNHNY and SVGAGI (reference sequence). Trimming took 3 bases from V and 8 from J, leaving 20 bases between them. The DNA of the CDR3 is TGTGCCAGCAGTTATGCTCCTTTCCAGGGGTCGGATTCACCCCTCCACTTT. This encodes CASSYAPFQGSDSPLHF.

This clonotype turned up a few times. This rearrangement joins TRBV6-5 to TRBJ2-2; D not certain. This CDR3 spans 15 amino acids. Trimming removed 6 bases at V and 1 base at J, with 12 bases between. Germline V gene lookup returns CDR1 MNHEY and CDR2 SVGAGI. CDR3 residues: CASSSPGLNTGELFF. The CDR3 coding sequence is TGTGCCAGCAGCTCCCCGGGTCTGAACACCGGGGAGCTGTTTTTT.

This clonotype was counted ten times or more. The V and J genes are TRBV5-1 and TRBJ2-7, with D perhaps matching TRBD1 (6 bases). This CDR3 is built from 15 residues. V lost 2 bases and J 2 bases, leaving 14 bases between the germline ends. The germline CDR1 and CDR2 sequences are SGHRS and YFSETQ. CDR3 sequence reads: CASSFVQGPTYEQYF. The CDR3 DNA reads as TGCGCCAGCAGCTTTGTTCAGGGGCCAACCTACGAGCAGTACTTC.

This clonotype was seen many times. V and J are TRBV9 and TRBJ2-1, with D perhaps matching TRBD1 or TRBD2 (5 bases each). The CDR3 is made up of 15 amino acids. V was cut by 3 bases and J by 1 base, with 11 bases left in between. Germline CDR1 is SGDLS and CDR2 is YYNGEE. CDR3 sequence (DNA): TGTGCCAGCAGCGCCGGGACGGCGTCCTACAATGAGCAGTTCTTC. Amino acids: CASSAGTASYNEQFF.

This clonotype has at least ten counts. The rearrangement joins TRBV5-1 to TRBJ2-3; D not resolved. This CDR3 region has 11 residues. Trimming cost V 1 base and J 5 bases, with 2 bases left between them. Germline V gene sequence: CDR1 SGHRS, CDR2 YFSETQ. Here the CDR3 reads CASSLLDTQYF. CDR3 DNA sequence: TGCGCCAGCAGCTTGTTAGATACGCAGTATTTT.

This clonotype was counted at least ten times. The chain employs TRBV7-6 and TRBJ2-1, with 7 bases identical to TRBD2. CDR1 and CDR2 from the germline V gene are SGHVS and FNYEAQ. The CDR3 contains 15 residues. Trimming removed 2 bases from V and 4 bases from J; junction bases left unmatched: 5. The CDR3: CASSLPQGGYNEQFF. In DNA, the CDR3 is TGTGCCAGCAGCTTACCCCAGGGAGGGTACAATGAGCAGTTCTTC. The whole variable domain, remainder taken from reference TRBV7-6 and TRBJ2-1, is GAGVSQSPRYKVTKRGQDVALRCDPISGHVSLYWYRQALGQGPEFLTYFNYEAQQDKSGLPNDRFSAERPEGSISTLTIQRTEQRDSAMYRCASSLPQGGYNEQFFGPGTRLTVL.

This clonotype has a count of ten or more. This chain uses TRBV5-6 with TRBJ1-2, with unresolved D. V was clipped by 1 base and J by 8 bases, with 12 bases between them. This CDR3 comprises 13 residues. Per germline, CDR1 SGHDT and CDR2 YYEEEE. The CDR3 spells CASSLRQPTGYTF. CDR3 nucleotides: TGTGCCAGCAGCTTGAGGCAGCCTACAGGCTACACCTTC. Complete variable domain (other parts from reference TRBV5-6 and TRBJ1-2): DAGVTQSPTHLIKTRGQQVTLRCSPKSGHDTVSWYQQALGQGPQFIFQYYEEEERQRGNFPDRFSGHQFPNYSSELNVNALLLGDSALYLCASSLRQPTGYTFGSGTRLTVV.

J is TRBJ2-3 and V is TRBV12-3 or TRBV12-4; D is unresolved. Trimming left V 1 base short and J 5 bases short, with 1 base between. The CDR3 runs 11 residues. CDR3 DNA sequence: TGTGCCAGCAGTTTAGGAGATACGCAGTATTTT. Amino acids: CASSLGDTQYF.

This clonotype has a count of ten or more. The CDR3 DNA sequence: TGTGCCAGCAGCCCCCAAACGGGCCAGACCTACAATGAGCAGTTCTTC. Protein product: CASSPQTGQTYNEQFF. V usage is TRBV11-2 and J usage is TRBJ2-1; D gene ambiguous. V was pared by 5 bases and J by 2 bases, with 16 bases between. This CDR3 region has 16 residues. The germline V gene encodes CDR1 SGHAT and CDR2 FQNNGV.

This clonotype has ten or more counts. The rearrangement joins TRBV3-1 to TRBJ2-7; possible D gene TRBD2, 5 bases. This CDR3 region has 15 residues. V gave up 1 base and J gave up 4 bases, with 14 bases separating them. Per the germline V gene, CDR1 is LGHDT and CDR2 is YNNKEL (reference sequence). The CDR3 DNA reads as TGTGCCAGCAGCCAAGGGCACGGACTGGCTTACGAGCAGTACTTC. Protein product: CASSQGHGLAYEQYF.

This clonotype was seen at least ten times. This chain links TRBV5-1 with TRBJ2-6, with D perhaps being TRBD1 or TRBD2 (6 bases each). This CDR3 comprises 15 residues. From germline, CDR1 is SGHRS and CDR2 YFSETQ. V was clipped by 5 bases and J by 3 bases, with 12 bases between them. The CDR3 DNA is TGCGCCAGCAGAAGGGGGGCGAGTGGGGCCAACGTCCTGACTTTC. Encoded protein: CASRRGASGANVLTF.

The chain joins TRBV10-2 to TRBJ2-7; 9 bases match TRBD1. J was trimmed by 6 bases and V by 6 bases; bases with no gene match: 9. The germline CDR1 and CDR2 sequences are WSHSY and SAAADI. The CDR3 sequence is 14 residues long. CDR3 residues: CASRETGTGLEQYF. CDR3 in DNA: TGCGCCAGCAGGGAAACCGGGACAGGGCTCGAGCAGTACTTC.

In its sample, this clonotype was seen many times. The chain recombines TRBV7-9 with TRBJ1-5; 7 bases match TRBD1. This CDR3 contains 15 residues. The J segment lost 5 bases and the V segment lost 1 base, leaving 5 bases of the junction unmatched. Germline V gives CDR1 SEHNR, CDR2 FQNEAQ (reference sequence). The chain's CDR3 is CASSLGQGADQPQHF. CDR3 DNA: TGTGCCAGCAGCTTAGGACAGGGTGCCGATCAGCCCCAGCATTTT.

This clonotype was seen repeatedly, ten times or more. This chain links TRBV29-1 with TRBJ2-2, with 9 bases lining up with TRBD1. The CDR3 totals 13 residues. Germline CDR1 SQVTM, CDR2 ANQGSEA. The V segment lost 6 bases and the J segment 6 bases; nucleotides outside the gene matches: 5. The CDR3 coding sequence is TGCAGCGTGCGGGACAGGGAACCCGGGGAGCTGTTTTTT. Amino acid sequence: CSVRDREPGELFF.

This clonotype showed up just a few times. V gene TRBV11-2 combines with J gene TRBJ2-7; D possibly corresponds to TRBD2 (7 bases). The CDR3 consists of 14 residues. Per germline, CDR1 SGHAT and CDR2 FQNNGV. Deletions cut 2 bases from V and 5 bases from J, with 13 bases between. For the CDR3, the DNA is TGTGCCAGCAGCTTATCGGGGGGCATCAACGAGCAGTACTTC. Residues: CASSLSGGINEQYF.

This clonotype was detected a few times. The J gene is TRBJ2-3, the V gene TRBV7-2; TRBD2 agrees at 10 bases. CDR3 length: 16 amino acids. Germline CDR1 reads SGHTA; CDR2 reads FQGNSA. V lost 5 bases and J lost 3; bases outside the gene matches: 8. CDR3 nucleotide sequence: TGTGCCAGCAGCCCCCAGCGGGGGGGCCGGACAGATACGCAGTATTTT. This codes for CASSPQRGGRTDTQYF. The full variable domain, completed using reference TRBV7-2 and TRBJ2-3, is GAGVSQSPSNKVTEKGKDVELRCDPISGHTALYWYRQSLGQGLEFLIYFQGNSAPDKSGLPSDRFSAERTGGSVSTLTIQRTQQEDSAVYLCASSPQRGGRTDTQYFGPGTRLTVL.

This clonotype is medium-sized in the sample. The CDR3 spells CASSLLSRTEGPHQPQHF. CDR3 sequence (DNA): TGTGCCAGCAGTTTACTCTCTCGGACGGAGGGGCCACATCAGCCCCAGCATTTT. The V call is TRBV27, the J call TRBJ1-5, with D tentatively TRBD1 (5 bases). V was pared by 2 bases and J by 5 bases, with 22 bases between. There are 18 residues in the CDR3. Germline-derived CDR1 and CDR2 are MNHEY and SMNVEV (reference sequence).

This clonotype was recorded many times. This sequence joins TRBV9 and TRBJ2-1; D might be TRBD2 (6 bases). Trimming removed 4 bases from V and 7 bases from J, with 18 bases in between. Germline CDR1 SGDLS, CDR2 YYNGEE. The CDR3 has 15 residues. The CDR3 sequence: CASSFWTGERNEQFF. CDR3 coding DNA: TGTGCCAGCAGCTTTTGGACGGGGGAAAGGAATGAGCAGTTCTTC.

This chain joins TRBV14 and TRBJ2-2, with D maybe TRBD1 (5 bases). The V gene's germline CDR1 is SGHDN and CDR2 FVKESK. The CDR3 runs to 15 residues. V lost 1 base to trimming and J lost 4 bases, with 10 bases between them. CDR3 residues: CASSQVTGPTGELFF. The CDR3 bases are TGTGCCAGCAGCCAAGTTACAGGACCCACCGGGGAGCTGTTTTTT.

This clonotype came up many times. This chain uses TRBV29-1 with TRBJ2-3; D is undetermined. Trimming took 6 bases from V and 0 from J, leaving 7 bases between them. The CDR3 runs 12 residues. Germline CDR1 SQVTM, CDR2 ANQGSEA. The CDR3 DNA reads as TGCAGCGTAAAGTCCAGCACAGATACGCAGTATTTT. It encodes CSVKSSTDTQYF.

This clonotype was seen only a few times. This rearrangement joins TRBV7-6 to TRBJ1-6; D may be TRBD1 (5 bases). Germline loops: CDR1 SGHVS, CDR2 FNYEAQ. V gave up 11 bases and J gave up 5 bases, with 40 bases separating them. The CDR3 loop spans 22 amino acids. This chain's CDR3 is CAWPQASSLTTWSSLDNSPLHF. The CDR3 DNA reads as TGTGCCTGGCCACAGGCTTCTTCCCTGACCACGTGGAGCAGCTTGGATAATTCACCCCTCCACTTT.

This clonotype was counted a few times. V usage is TRBV7-3 and J usage is TRBJ2-2; 12 nucleotides align to TRBD2. With 3 bases clipped from V and 0 bases from J, the junction kept 2 bases outside the gene matches. CDR3 length: 17 residues. Per the germline V gene, CDR1 is SGHTA and CDR2 is FQGTGA. CDR3 amino acids: CASSFRTSGTNTGELFF. In nucleotides, the CDR3 is TGTGCCAGCAGCTTCCGGACTAGCGGGACGAACACCGGGGAGCTGTTTTTT.

This rearrangement joins TRBV7-2 to TRBJ2-2, with TRBD1 matching over 7 bases. V lost 4 bases to trimming and J lost 1 base; unmatched junction nucleotides: 3. The CDR3 extends over 15 amino acids. CDR1 and CDR2 from the germline V gene are SGHTA and FQGNSA. In DNA, the CDR3 is TGTGCCAGCAGCTACCGGACAGGGAACACCGGGGAGCTGTTTTTT. Residues: CASSYRTGNTGELFF. Complete variable domain (other parts from reference TRBV7-2 and TRBJ2-2): GAGVSQSPSNKVTEKGKDVELRCDPISGHTALYWYRQSLGQGLEFLIYFQGNSAPDKSGLPSDRFSAERTGGSVSTLTIQRTQQEDSAVYLCASSYRTGNTGELFFGEGSRLTVL.